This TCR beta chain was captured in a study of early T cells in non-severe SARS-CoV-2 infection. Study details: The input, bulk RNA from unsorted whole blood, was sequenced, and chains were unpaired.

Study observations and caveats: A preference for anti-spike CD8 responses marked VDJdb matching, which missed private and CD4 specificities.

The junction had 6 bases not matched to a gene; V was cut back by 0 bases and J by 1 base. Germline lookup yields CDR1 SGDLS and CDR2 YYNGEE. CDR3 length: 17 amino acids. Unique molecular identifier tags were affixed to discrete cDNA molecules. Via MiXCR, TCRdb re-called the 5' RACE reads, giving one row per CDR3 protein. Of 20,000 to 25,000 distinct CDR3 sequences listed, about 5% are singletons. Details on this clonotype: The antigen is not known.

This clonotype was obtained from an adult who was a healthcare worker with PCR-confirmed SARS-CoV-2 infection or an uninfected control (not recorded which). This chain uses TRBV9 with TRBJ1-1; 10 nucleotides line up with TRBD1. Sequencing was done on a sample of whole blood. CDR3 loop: CASSVGTGGNPNTEAFF. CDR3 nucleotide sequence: TGTGCCAGCAGCGTAGGGACAGGGGGAAACCCGAACACTGAAGCTTTCTTT. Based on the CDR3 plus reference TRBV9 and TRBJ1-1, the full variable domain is DSGVTQTPKHLITATGQRVTLRCSPRSGDLSVYWYQQSLDQGLQFLIQYYNGEERAKGNILERFSAQQFPDLHSELNLSSLELGDSALYFCASSVGTGGNPNTEAFFGQGTRLTVV.